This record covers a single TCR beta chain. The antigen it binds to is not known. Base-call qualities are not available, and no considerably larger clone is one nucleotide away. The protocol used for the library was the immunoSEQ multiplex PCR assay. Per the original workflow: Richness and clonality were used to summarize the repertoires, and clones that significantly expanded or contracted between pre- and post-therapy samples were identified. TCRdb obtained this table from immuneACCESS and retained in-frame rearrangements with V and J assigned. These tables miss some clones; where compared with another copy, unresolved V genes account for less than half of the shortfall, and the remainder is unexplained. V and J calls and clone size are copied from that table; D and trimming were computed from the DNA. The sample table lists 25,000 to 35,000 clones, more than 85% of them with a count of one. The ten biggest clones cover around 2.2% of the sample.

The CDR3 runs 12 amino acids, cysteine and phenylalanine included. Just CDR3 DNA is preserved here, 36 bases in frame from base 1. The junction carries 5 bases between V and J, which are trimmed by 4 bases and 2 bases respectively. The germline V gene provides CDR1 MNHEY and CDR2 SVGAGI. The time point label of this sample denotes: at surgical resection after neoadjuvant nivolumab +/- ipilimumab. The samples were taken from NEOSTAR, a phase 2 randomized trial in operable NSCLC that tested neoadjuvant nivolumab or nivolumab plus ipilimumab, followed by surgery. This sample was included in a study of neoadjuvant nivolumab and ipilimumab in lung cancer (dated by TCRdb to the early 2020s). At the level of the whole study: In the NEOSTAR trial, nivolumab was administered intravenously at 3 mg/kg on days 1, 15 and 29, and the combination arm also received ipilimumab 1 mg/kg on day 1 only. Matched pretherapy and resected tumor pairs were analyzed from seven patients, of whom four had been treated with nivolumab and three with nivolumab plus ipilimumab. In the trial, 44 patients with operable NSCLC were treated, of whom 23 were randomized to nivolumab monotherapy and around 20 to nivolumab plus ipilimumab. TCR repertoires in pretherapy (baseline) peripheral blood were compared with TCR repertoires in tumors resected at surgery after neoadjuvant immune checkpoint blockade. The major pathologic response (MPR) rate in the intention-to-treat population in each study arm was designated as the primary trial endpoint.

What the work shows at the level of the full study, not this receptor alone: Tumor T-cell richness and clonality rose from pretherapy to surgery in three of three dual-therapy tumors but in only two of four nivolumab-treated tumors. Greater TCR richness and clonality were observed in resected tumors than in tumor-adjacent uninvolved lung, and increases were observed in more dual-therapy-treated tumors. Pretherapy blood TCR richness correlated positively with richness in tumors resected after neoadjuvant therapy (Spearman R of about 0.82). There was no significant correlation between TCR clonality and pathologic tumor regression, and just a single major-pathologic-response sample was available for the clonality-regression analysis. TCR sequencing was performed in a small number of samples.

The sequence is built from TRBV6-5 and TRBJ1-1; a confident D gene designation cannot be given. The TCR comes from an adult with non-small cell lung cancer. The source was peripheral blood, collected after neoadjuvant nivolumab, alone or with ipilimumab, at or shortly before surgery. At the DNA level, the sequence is TGTGCCAGCAGTTGGGGAAACACTGAAGCTTTCTTT. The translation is CASSWGNTEAFF.